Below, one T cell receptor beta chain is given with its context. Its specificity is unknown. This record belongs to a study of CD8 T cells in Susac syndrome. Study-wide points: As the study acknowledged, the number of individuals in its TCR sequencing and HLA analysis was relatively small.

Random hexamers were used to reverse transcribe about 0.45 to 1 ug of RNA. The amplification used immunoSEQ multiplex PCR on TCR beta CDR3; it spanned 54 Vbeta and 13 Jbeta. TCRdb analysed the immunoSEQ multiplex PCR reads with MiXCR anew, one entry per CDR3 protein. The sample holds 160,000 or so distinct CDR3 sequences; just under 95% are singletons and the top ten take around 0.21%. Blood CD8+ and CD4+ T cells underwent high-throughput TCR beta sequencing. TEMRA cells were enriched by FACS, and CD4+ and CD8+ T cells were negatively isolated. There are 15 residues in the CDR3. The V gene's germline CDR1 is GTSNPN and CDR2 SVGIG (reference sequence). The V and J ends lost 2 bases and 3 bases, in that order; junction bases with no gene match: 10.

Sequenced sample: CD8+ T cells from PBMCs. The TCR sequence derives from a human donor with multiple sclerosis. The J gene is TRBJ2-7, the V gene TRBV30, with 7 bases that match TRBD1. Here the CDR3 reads CAWSTEQGPIYEQYF. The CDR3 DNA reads TGTGCCTGGAGTACCGAACAGGGGCCTATCTACGAGCAGTACTTC.